This T cell receptor (beta chain) is drawn from a study of T cell responses to AZD1222 COVID-19 vaccine. About the research overall: Analyses pooled second doses at about 4 or about 12 weeks.

Study conclusions and caveats: Spike regions recognized by vaccine-associated CD4 TCRs spanned the protein, led by 160-218 and 743-854. Clonal diversity may have been underestimated in mostly white British donors. A rise in Spike-specific TCR breadth and depth followed two AZD1222 doses.

Profiling relied on immunoSEQ multiplex PCR, and the TCRdb table lists in-frame clones only, not all of them. The sample has 130,000 to 150,000 clones, under 95% seen once. The CDR3 contains 13 residues. V lost 5 bases and J 7 bases, leaving 12 bases between the germline ends. Per germline, CDR1 MDHEN and CDR2 SYDVKM. Concerning this clone: Antigen unknown.

The sample was peripheral blood, taken on day 0 of AZD1222 vaccination. This sequence was found in an adult in good health. The V gene is TRBV28, the J gene TRBJ1-5; D unresolved. The CDR3 loop reads CASSNWLWQPQHF. The CDR3 DNA reads as TGTGCCAGCAGTAACTGGTTGTGGCAGCCCCAGCATTTT. The full variable domain, rest sourced from reference TRBV28 and TRBJ1-5, is DVKVTQSSRYLVKRTGEKVFLECVQDMDHENMFWYRQDPGLGLRLIYFSYDVKMKEKGDIPEGYSVSREKKERFSLILESASTNQTSMYLCASSNWLWQPQHFGDGTRLSIL.